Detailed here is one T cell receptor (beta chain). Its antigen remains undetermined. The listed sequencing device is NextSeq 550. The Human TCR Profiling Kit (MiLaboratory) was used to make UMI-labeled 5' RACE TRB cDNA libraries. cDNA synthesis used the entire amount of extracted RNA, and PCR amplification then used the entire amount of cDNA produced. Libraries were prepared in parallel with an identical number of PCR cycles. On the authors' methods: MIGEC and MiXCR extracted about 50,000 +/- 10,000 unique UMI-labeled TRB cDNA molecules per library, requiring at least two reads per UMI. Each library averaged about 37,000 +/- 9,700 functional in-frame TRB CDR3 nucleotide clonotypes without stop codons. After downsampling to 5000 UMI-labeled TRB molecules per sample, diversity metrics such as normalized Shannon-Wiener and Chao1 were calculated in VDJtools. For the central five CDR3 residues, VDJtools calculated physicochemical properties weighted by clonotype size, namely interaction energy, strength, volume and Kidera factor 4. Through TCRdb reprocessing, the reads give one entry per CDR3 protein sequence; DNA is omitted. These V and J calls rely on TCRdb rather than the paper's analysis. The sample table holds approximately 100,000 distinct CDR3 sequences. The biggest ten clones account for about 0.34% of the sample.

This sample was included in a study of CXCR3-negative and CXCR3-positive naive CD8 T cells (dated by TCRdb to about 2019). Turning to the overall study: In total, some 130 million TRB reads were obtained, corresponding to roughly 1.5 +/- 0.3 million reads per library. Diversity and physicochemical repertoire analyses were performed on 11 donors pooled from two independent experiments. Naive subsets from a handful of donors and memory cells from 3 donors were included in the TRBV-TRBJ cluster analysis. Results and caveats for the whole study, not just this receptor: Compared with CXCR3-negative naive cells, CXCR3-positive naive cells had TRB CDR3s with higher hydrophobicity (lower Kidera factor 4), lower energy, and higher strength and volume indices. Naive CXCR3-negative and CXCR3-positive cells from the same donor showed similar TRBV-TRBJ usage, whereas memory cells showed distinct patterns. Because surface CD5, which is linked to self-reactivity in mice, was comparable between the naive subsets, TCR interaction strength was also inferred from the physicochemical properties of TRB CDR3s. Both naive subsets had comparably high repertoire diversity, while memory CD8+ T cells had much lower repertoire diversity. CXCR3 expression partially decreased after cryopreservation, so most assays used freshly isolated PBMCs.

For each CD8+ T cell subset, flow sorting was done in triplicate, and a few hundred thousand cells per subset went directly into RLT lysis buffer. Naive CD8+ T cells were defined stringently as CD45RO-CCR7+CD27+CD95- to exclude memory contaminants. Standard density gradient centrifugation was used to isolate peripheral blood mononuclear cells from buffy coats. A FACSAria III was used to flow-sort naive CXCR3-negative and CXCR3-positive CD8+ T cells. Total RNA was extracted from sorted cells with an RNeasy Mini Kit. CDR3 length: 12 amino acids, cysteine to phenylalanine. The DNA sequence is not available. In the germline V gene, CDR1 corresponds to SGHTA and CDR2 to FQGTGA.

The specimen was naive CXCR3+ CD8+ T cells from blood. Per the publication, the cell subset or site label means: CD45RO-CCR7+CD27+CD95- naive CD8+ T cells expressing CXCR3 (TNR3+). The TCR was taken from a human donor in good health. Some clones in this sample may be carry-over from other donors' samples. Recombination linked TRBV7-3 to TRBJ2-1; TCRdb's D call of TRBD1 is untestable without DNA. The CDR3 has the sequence CASSLLQGEQFF.